This note documents a single T cell receptor beta chain sequence. What it binds is unknown. V was cut by 2 bases and J by 3 bases, with 8 bases left in between. Germline loops: CDR1 DFQATT, CDR2 SNEGSKA (reference sequence). The CDR3 has 13 residues. These data originate in a study of response to subunit inactivated influenza vaccine. TCRdb processed the RT-PCR reads anew with MiXCR; each CDR3 protein has one entry. The sample shows 650,000 to 800,000 distinct CDR3 sequences, approximately 15% of them seen only once. Points from the study as a whole: T cells newly recruited by each seasonal influenza vaccination are few, the authors suggested.

The sequenced sample was PBMCs from blood, obtained 14 to 15 days before vaccination. The J gene is TRBJ1-5, the V gene TRBV20-1, with D hard to call. The clonotype was recovered from a man in his fifties who received an inactivated influenza vaccine. This CDR3 is CSARNKNNQPQHF. CDR3 DNA sequence: TGCAGTGCTAGAAACAAGAACAATCAGCCCCAGCATTTT.